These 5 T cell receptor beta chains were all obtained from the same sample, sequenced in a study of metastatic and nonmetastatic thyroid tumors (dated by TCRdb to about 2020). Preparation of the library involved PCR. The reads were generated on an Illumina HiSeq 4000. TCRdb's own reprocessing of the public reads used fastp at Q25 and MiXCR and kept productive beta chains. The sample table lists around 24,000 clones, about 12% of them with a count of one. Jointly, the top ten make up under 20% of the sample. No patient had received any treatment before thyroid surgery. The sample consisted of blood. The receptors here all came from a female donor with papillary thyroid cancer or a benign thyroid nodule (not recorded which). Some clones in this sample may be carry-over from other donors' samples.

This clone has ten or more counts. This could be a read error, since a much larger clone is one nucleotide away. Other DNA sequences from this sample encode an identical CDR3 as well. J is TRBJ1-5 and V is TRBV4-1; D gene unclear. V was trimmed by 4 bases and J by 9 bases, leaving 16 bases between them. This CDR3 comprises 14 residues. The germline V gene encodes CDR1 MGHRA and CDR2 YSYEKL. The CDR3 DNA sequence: TGCGCCAGCAGCCCCGGAACGTTAAGTGGGCCCCAGCATTTT. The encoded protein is CASSPGTLSGPQHF.

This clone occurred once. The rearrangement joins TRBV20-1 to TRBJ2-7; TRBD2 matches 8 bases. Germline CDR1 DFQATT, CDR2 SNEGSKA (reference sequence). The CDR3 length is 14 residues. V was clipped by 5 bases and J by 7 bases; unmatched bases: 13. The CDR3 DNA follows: TGCAGTGCTTCTCCCCGGGAGGGAACGTCTGAGCAGTACTTC. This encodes CSASPREGTSEQYF.

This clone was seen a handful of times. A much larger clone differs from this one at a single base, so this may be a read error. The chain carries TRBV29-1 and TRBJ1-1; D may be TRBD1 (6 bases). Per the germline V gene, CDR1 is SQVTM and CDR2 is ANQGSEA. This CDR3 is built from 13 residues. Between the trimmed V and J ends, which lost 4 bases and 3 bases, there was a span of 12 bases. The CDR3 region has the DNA TGCAGCGTTGCAGGACAGACTGACACTGAAGCTTTCTTT. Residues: CSVAGQTDTEAFF. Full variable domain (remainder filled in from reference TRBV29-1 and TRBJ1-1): SAVISQKPSRDICQRGTSLTIQCQVDSQVTMMFWYRQQPGQSLTLIATANQGSEATYESGFVIDKFPISRPNLTFSTLTVSNMSPEDSSIYLCSVAGQTDTEAFFGQGTRLTVV.

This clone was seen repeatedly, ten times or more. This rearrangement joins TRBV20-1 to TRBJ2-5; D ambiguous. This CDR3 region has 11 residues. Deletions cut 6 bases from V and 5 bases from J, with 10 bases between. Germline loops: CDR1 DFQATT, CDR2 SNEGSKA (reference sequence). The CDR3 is CSASVGETQYF. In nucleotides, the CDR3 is TGCAGTGCCAGTGTGGGGGAGACCCAGTACTTC.

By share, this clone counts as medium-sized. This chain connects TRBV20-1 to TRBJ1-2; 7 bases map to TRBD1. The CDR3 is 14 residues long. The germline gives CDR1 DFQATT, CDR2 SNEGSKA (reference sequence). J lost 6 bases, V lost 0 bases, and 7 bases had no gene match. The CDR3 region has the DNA TGCAGTGCTAGAGACCTGCCCGACAGGGATGGCTACACCTTC. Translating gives CSARDLPDRDGYTF.